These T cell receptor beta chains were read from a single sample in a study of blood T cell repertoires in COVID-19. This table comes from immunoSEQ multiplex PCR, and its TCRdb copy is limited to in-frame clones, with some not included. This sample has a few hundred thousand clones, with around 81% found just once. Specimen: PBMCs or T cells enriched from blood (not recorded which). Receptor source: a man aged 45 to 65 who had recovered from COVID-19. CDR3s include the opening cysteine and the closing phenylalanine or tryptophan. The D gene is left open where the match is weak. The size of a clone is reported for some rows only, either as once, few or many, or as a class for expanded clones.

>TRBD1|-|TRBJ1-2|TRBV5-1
TGCGCCAGCAGCTTAGCACCGGGACAGCGCTATGGCTACACCTTC
CASSLAPGQRYGYTF
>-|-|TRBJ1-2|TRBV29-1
TGCAGCGTTGAAAGCGTCTCCTATGGCTACACCTTC
CSVESVSYGYTF
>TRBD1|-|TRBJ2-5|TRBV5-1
TGCGCCAGCAGCTTAAATCCACGGGACAGAGTCCTTGTGGAGACCCAGTACTTC
CASSLNPRDRVLVETQYF
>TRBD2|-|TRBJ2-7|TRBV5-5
TGTGCCAGCAGCCCCGGACTAGTTTCCTACGAGCAGTACTTC
CASSPGLVSYEQYF
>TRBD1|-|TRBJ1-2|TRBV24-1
TGTGCCACCAGTGAAAGGACAGGGAAGGAGAACTATGGCTACACCTTC
CATSERTGKENYGYTF
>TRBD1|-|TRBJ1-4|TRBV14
TGTGCCAGCAGCCGTTTCAGGGGGACTAATGAAAAACTGTTTTTT
CASSRFRGTNEKLFF
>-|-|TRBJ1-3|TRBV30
TGTGCCTGGAGCTTCGGGGACACCATATATTTT
CAWSFGDTIYF
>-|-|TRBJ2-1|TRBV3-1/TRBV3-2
TGTGCCAGCAGCCAAAGAGGGTTGGGGGCAGCCAATGAGCAGTTCTTC
CASSQRGLGAANEQFF
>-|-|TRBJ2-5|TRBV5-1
TGCGCCAGCAGCCCTGGGGCGGGGCGACAAGAGACCCAGTACTTC
CASSPGAGRQETQYF
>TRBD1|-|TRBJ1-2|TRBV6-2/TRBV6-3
TGTGCCAGCAGTTCGACAGGGGAATATGGCTACACCTTC
CASSSTGEYGYTF
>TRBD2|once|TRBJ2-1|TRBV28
TGTGCCAGCAGTCCCGAGGGACTAGCGAACAATGAGCAGTTCTTC
CASSPEGLANNEQFF
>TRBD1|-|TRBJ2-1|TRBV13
TGTGCCAGCAGCTTACGACAGGGGGCCCTGAATGAGCAGTTCTTC
CASSLRQGALNEQFF
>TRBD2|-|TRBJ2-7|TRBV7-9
TGTGCCAGCAGTCTAGCGGGCTCCTACGAGCAGTACTTC
CASSLAGSYEQYF
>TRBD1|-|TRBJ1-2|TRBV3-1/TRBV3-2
TGTGCCAGCAGCACATACCCTGGTGACAGGGGCTATGGCTACACCTTC
CASSTYPGDRGYGYTF
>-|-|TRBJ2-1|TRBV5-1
TGCGCCAGCAGCTATAGCGGAGGAAGCTCCTACAATGAGCAGTTCTTC
CASSYSGGSSYNEQFF
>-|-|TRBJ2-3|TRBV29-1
TGCAGCGTTCCTCAGGGACTGCCTCAAACTAGCACAGATACGCAGTATTTT
CSVPQGLPQTSTDTQYF
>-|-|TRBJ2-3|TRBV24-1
TGTGCCACCAGTGATAAGACAGGAAGCACAGATACGCAGTATTTT
CATSDKTGSTDTQYF
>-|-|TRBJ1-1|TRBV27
TGTGCCAGCAGCGTCACCGGGGGTTTTGTGGACACTGAAGCTTTCTTT
CASSVTGGFVDTEAFF
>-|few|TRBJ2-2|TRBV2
TGTGCCAGCGGAAGGGGGAACACCGGGGAGCTGTTTTTT
CASGRGNTGELFF
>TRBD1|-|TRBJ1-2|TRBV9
TGTGCCAGCAGCTGGACAGGGGGCAGTGGCTACACCTTC
CASSWTGGSGYTF
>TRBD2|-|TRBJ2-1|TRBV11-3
TGTGCCAGCAGCTCCCCCCACGGCGGGAGGGCCTTGAACAATGAGCAGTTCTTC
CASSSPHGGRALNNEQFF
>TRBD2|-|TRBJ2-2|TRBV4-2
TGTGCCAGCAGCCAAGACGGTAGCGGGAGACCCACCGGGGAGCTGTTTTTT
CASSQDGSGRPTGELFF
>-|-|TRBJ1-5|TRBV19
TGTGCCAGTAGGGACAGAAGAAGCAATCAGCCCCAGCATTTT
CASRDRRSNQPQHF
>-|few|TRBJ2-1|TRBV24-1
TGTGCCACCACCCCTTACAATGAGCAGTTCTTC
CATTPYNEQFF
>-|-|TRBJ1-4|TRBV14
TGTGCCAGCAGCCAAGATTTGCTGGGCAGGGAAGGGGAAAAACTGTTTTTT
CASSQDLLGREGEKLFF
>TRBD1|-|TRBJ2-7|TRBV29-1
TGCAGCGTTAAGGGACAGGGGGGTTCCTACGAGCAGTACTTC
CSVKGQGGSYEQYF
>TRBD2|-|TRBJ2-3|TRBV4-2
TGTGCCAGCAGCCAAGTGAGCGGGGGGAGCGCAGATACGCAGTATTTT
CASSQVSGGSADTQYF
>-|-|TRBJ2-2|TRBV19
TGTGCCAGCGAGGGGCTAGCGACGAACACCGGGGAGCTGTTTTTT
CASEGLATNTGELFF
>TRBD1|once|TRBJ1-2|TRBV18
TGTGCCAGCTCACCACTTACTCCGGACAGGGCCTATGGCTACACCTTC
CASSPLTPDRAYGYTF
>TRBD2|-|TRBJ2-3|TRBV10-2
TGCGCCAGCTCCTCTAGCGGGAGGTTGGATACGCAGTATTTT
CASSSSGRLDTQYF
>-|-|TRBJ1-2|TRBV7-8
TGTGCCAGCAGCTTGGGTCAGGAACTCTATGGCTACACCTTC
CASSLGQELYGYTF
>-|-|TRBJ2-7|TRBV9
TGTGCCAGCAGCACAGGACCCTATGATGAGCAGTACTTC
CASSTGPYDEQYF
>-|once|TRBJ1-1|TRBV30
TGTGCCTGGAGTGTACGGGGCAGGGGTCGAACTGAAGCTTTCTTT
CAWSVRGRGRTEAFF
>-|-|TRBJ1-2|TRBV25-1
TGTGCCAGCAGTGATGGTTACAGGGACGGCTACACCTTC
CASSDGYRDGYTF
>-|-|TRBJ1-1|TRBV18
TGTGCCAGCTCACCTCAAGGGAGCATGAACACTGAAGCTTTCTTT
CASSPQGSMNTEAFF
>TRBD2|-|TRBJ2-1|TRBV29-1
TGCAGCGTTAAGTCGTCGGCGGGGGGGATCTACAATGAGCAGTTCTTC
CSVKSSAGGIYNEQFF
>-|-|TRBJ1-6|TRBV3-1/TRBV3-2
TGTGCCAGCAGCCAACAGAATAATTCACCCCTCCACTTT
CASSQQNNSPLHF
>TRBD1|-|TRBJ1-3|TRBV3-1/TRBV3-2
TGTGCCAGCAGCCAACAGACAGGGAAATCTGGAAACACCATATATTTT
CASSQQTGKSGNTIYF
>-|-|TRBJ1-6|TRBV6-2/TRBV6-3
TGTGCCAGCAGTTACTCACCAGGGTTAGGATCACCCCTCCACTTT
CASSYSPGLGSPLHF
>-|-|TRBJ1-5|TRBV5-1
TGCGCCAGCAGCTTTGGAGATAGCAATCAGCCCCAGCATTTT
CASSFGDSNQPQHF